One sample yielded the 16 T cell receptor beta chains listed below, sequenced in a study of blood T cells in healthy people across ages. A sample-barcoded 5' primer and a J-beta primer mix were used in a second PCR of roughly 7 to 11 cycles. MiXCR, applied by TCRdb to the 5' RACE reads, yields one record per CDR3 protein. The data contain nearly 800,000 distinct CDR3 sequences, around 50% of them singletons. Input material: blood. The receptors were gathered from a man aged 40-49 years in good health.

This clonotype is a singleton in its sample. This sequence joins TRBV28 and TRBJ2-5; 7 bases fit TRBD2. The J call is in doubt because the DNA end fits TRBJ2-7 better. Germline V gives CDR1 MDHEN, CDR2 SYDVKM. The CDR3 is 15 amino acids. This CDR3 reads CASGLEEAYTYEQYF. Written as DNA, the CDR3 is TGTGCCAGCGGACTAGAGGAGGCTTATACCTACGAGCAGTACTTC.

In its sample, this clonotype was seen a few times. The V and J genes are TRBV7-8 and TRBJ2-5; D is ambiguous. CDR1 SGHVS and CDR2 FQNEAQ come from the germline V gene. The CDR3 is made up of 16 amino acids. With 6 bases removed from V and 2 bases from J, the gap between germline ends came to 19 bases. The CDR3 reads CASSPQLGLLQETQYF. The CDR3 region has the DNA TGTGCCAGCAGTCCCCAACTGGGTCTATTACAAGAGACCCAGTACTTC.

The chain couples TRBV7-9 to TRBJ2-1, with 13 bases fitting TRBD2. Trimming at V came to 5 bases and at J to 7 bases, leaving 5 bases not matched to a gene. Looked up from germline, CDR1 is SEHNR and CDR2 is FQNEAQ (reference sequence). The CDR3 consists of 15 residues. CDR3 in amino acids: CASSPLAGGPNEQFF. In DNA form, the CDR3 reads TGTGCCAGCAGCCCACTAGCGGGGGGGCCGAATGAGCAGTTCTTC.

The chain is built from TRBV28 and TRBJ2-7, with D possibly TRBD1 on 6 matching bases. The CDR3 runs to 12 residues. Germline CDR1 MDHEN, CDR2 SYDVKM. With 8 bases removed from V and 2 bases from J, the gap between germline ends came to 10 bases. The CDR3 protein is CASGDIAYEQYF. DNA for the CDR3: TGTGCCAGCGGGGACATAGCCTACGAGCAGTACTTC.

The table lists this clonotype with a few counts. The chain has TRBV9 and TRBJ2-3; maybe TRBD1 (5 bases). Germline V gives CDR1 SGDLS, CDR2 YYNGEE. There are 15 residues in the CDR3. The V end was cut by 0 bases, the J end by 1 base, with 9 bases between. CDR3 nucleotide sequence: TGTGCCAGCAGCGTAGGGGGCGGCCGCACAGATACGCAGTATTTT. Translation: CASSVGGGRTDTQYF.

The V call is TRBV9, the J call TRBJ2-5; tentatively, D is TRBD1 (6 bases). CDR3 length equals 16 residues. Between the trimmed V and J ends, which lost 0 bases and 1 base, there was a span of 13 bases. Germline loops: CDR1 SGDLS, CDR2 YYNGEE. The CDR3 DNA is TGTGCCAGCAGCGTAGCCAGGGACACTGTCCAAGAGACCCAGTACTTC. It translates to CASSVARDTVQETQYF. The full variable domain, in which reference TRBV9 and TRBJ2-5 provide the parts outside the CDR3, is DSGVTQTPKHLITATGQRVTLRCSPRSGDLSVYWYQQSLDQGLQFLIQYYNGEERAKGNILERFSAQQFPDLHSELNLSSLELGDSALYFCASSVARDTVQETQYFGPGTRLLVL.

The chain combines TRBV18 with TRBJ1-1, with D possibly TRBD1 on 5 matching bases. Looked up from germline, CDR1 is KGHSH and CDR2 is LQKENI. Trimming removed 2 bases from V and 7 bases from J, with 11 bases in between. CDR3 length equals 13 residues. DNA of the CDR3: TGTGCCAGCTCACCATACCGGGACGGTGAAGCTTTCTTT. The encoded protein is CASSPYRDGEAFF.

J is TRBJ2-7 and V is TRBV6-1; D not certain. CDR3 length: 11 residues. Germline assignment: CDR1 MNHNS and CDR2 SASEGT. The V and J ends lost 6 bases and 3 bases respectively, with 6 bases between them. For the CDR3, the DNA is TGTGCCAGCAGGGGGAACTACGAGCAGTACTTC. It encodes CASRGNYEQYF.

This sequence joins TRBV10-3 and TRBJ2-1; TRBD2 is a possible D gene (6 bases). The J call may be faulty, since TRBJ2-7 better matches the DNA end. This CDR3 is built from 15 residues. CDR1 is ENHRY, CDR2 SYGVKD, per germline. The CDR3 DNA reads as TGTGCCATCAGTGATGGGCGGGGACCGTACAATGAGCAGTACTTC. It translates to CAISDGRGPYNEQYF.

The table lists this clonotype with many counts. The chain couples TRBV25-1 to TRBJ1-2, with D possibly matching TRBD1 (6 bases). Germline values: CDR1 MGHDK, CDR2 SYGVNS. V was cut by 6 bases and J by 7 bases, with 18 bases left in between. This CDR3 region has 14 residues. CDR3 in DNA: TGTGCCAGCAGCCAAGTAGGGGGGTCAGGTGGCTACACCTTC. Translation gives CASSQVGGSGGYTF.

The V gene is TRBV2, the J gene TRBJ2-5, with D perhaps matching TRBD1 or TRBD2 (6 bases each). This CDR3 comprises 15 residues. V was clipped by 4 bases and J by 2 bases, with 14 bases between them. Germline V CDR1 and CDR2: SNHLY, FYNNEI. The CDR3 is CASSGSGAGQETQYF. The CDR3 coding sequence is TGTGCCAGCAGTGGGTCAGGGGCGGGGCAAGAGACCCAGTACTTC.

The V and J genes are TRBV10-3 and TRBJ1-2; 7 bases are shared with TRBD1. J lost 3 bases, V lost 8 bases, and 0 bases had no gene match. Germline loops: CDR1 ENHRY, CDR2 SYGVKD. The CDR3 extends over 11 amino acids. CDR3 sequence (DNA): TGTGCCATCGGACAGGACTATGGCTACACCTTC. It translates to CAIGQDYGYTF.

With respect to this clonotype: At one end, the junction sequence differs from germline, possibly due to a read error. The V and J genes are TRBV6-1 and TRBJ2-7; a possible D gene is TRBD1 (5 bases). Germline CDR1 is MNHNS and CDR2 is SASEGT. This CDR3 is 15 amino acids long. Here the CDR3 DNA reads TGTGCCAGCAGAGAAGACAGATGGGACTCCTACGAGCAGTACTTC. Its protein product is CASREDRWDSYEQYF.

This clonotype was counted only a few times. The chain links TRBV7-9 to TRBJ2-7; 7 bases align to TRBD1. The CDR3 contains 15 residues. V shed 5 bases and J 3 bases; nucleotides not matched to a gene: 10. Per germline, CDR1 SEHNR and CDR2 FQNEAQ (reference sequence). The CDR3 coding sequence is TGTGCCAGCAGCCGATCCGGGACAGACGACTACGAGCAGTACTTC. It yields the protein CASSRSGTDDYEQYF.

Only a few counts were recorded for this clonotype. This chain connects TRBV6-5 to TRBJ1-2, with unresolved D. Trimming cost V 6 bases and J 3 bases, with 14 bases left between them. The V gene's germline CDR1 is MNHEY and CDR2 SVGAGI. The CDR3 is made up of 14 amino acids. CDR3 bases: TGTGCCAGCAGGGGAAGGACGGAACACTATGGCTACACCTTC. Translated: CASRGRTEHYGYTF.

The V call is TRBV20-1, the J call TRBJ2-3; tentative D call: TRBD1 (6 bases). The CDR3 is 14 amino acids. The ends were cut back, 5 bases at V and 2 bases at J, with 14 bases in the middle. CDR1 and CDR2 (germline): DFQATT, SNEGSKA (reference sequence). CDR3: CSAVNRVHTDTQYF. DNA of the CDR3: TGCAGTGCTGTCAACAGGGTGCACACAGATACGCAGTATTTT.